The 12 T cell receptor beta chains below were found in one sample sequenced in a study of blood T cell repertoires in COVID-19. Generated by immunoSEQ multiplex PCR, the TCRdb table keeps only in-frame clones and is missing some. This sample has tens of thousands of clones, with 75% to 95% found just once. The sample taken for sequencing was peripheral blood. The receptors derive from a man aged 55 to 70 with acute or convalescent COVID-19.

The chain combines TRBV24-1 with TRBJ1-4, with 7 bases aligning to TRBD1. V trimming: 3 bases; J trimming: 8 bases; junction bases outside the gene matches: 5. Germline lookup yields CDR1 KGHDR and CDR2 SFDVKD. The CDR3 length is 14 residues. The CDR3 DNA is TGTGCCACCAGTGATCCTTACAGGGGCGAAAAACTGTTTTTT. Translation: CATSDPYRGEKLFF.

This clone has just one count. The chain is built from TRBV7-9 and TRBJ1-5; 7 bases are a match to TRBD1. Germline V CDR1 and CDR2: SEHNR, FQNEAQ (reference sequence). This CDR3 comprises 15 residues. Losses at the gene ends were 2 bases for V and 4 bases for J; bases not matched to a gene: 5. The CDR3 nucleotides read TGTGCCAGCAGCTTAAACGGACAGGAGAATCAGCCCCAGCATTTT. Translating it yields CASSLNGQENQPQHF.

This chain uses TRBV5-1 with TRBJ2-7; TRBD1 matches 10 bases. The CDR3 is 15 amino acids. J lost 4 bases, V lost 4 bases, and 8 bases had no gene match. Looked up from germline, CDR1 is SGHRS and CDR2 is YFSETQ. CDR3 sequence: CASSLQTGGQYEQYF. The CDR3 nucleotides read TGCGCCAGCAGCCTCCAGACAGGGGGCCAGTACGAGCAGTACTTC. Filled out from reference TRBV5-1 and TRBJ2-7, the complete variable domain reads KAGVTQTPRYLIKTRGQQVTLSCSPISGHRSVSWYQQTPGQGLQFLFEYFSETQRNKGNFPGRFSGRQFSNSRSEMNVSTLELGDSALYLCASSLQTGGQYEQYFGPGTRLTVT.

The CDR3 DNA reads TGTGCCAGCAGCTTGTATCACAGGGGGCTGGACAACACTGAAGCTTTCTTT. It codes for CASSLYHRGLDNTEAFF. The chain joins TRBV11-2 to TRBJ1-1; 9 positions match TRBD1. V gave up 3 bases and J gave up 2 bases; unmatched junction bases: 10. This CDR3 comprises 17 residues. The germline V gene encodes CDR1 SGHAT and CDR2 FQNNGV.

This clone has only a few counts. The genes are TRBV4-2 and TRBJ1-1; the match to TRBD1 covers 7 bases. Germline-derived CDR1 and CDR2 are LGHNA and YNFKEQ. Losses at the gene ends were 8 bases for V and 3 bases for J; bases not matched to a gene: 15. This CDR3 spans 16 amino acids. This chain's CDR3 is CASGTEQGRRDTEAFF. Here the CDR3 DNA reads TGTGCCAGCGGAACTGAACAGGGGCGCAGGGACACTGAAGCTTTCTTT.

This chain links TRBV5-6 with TRBJ2-1; D gene uncertain. There are 15 residues in the CDR3. In germline, CDR1 is SGHDT, CDR2 YYEEEE. V shed 2 bases and J shed 0 bases, with 9 bases lying between them. Here the CDR3 reads CASSFSRSSYNEQFF. Written as DNA, the CDR3 is TGTGCCAGCAGCTTTTCGCGGAGCTCCTACAATGAGCAGTTCTTC.

The V and J genes are TRBV19 and TRBJ1-5; 9 nucleotides align to TRBD1. The CDR3 contains 16 residues. CDR1 is LNHDA and CDR2 is SQIVND in the germline V gene (reference sequence). The V segment lost 0 bases and the J segment 3 bases; nucleotides outside the gene matches: 3. In DNA form, the CDR3 reads TGTGCCAGTAGTATAGATCACAGGGGGCCCAATCAGCCCCAGCATTTT. This codes for CASSIDHRGPNQPQHF.

This rearrangement joins TRBV28 to TRBJ2-7; 11 nucleotides agree with TRBD2. The length of the CDR3 is 17 residues. The V and J ends lost 1 base and 3 bases, in that order; junction bases with no gene match: 8. Germline V gives CDR1 MDHEN, CDR2 SYDVKM. The CDR3: CASSLLLAGEGGYEQYF. Written as DNA, the CDR3 is TGTGCCAGCAGTTTATTACTAGCGGGAGAGGGAGGCTACGAGCAGTACTTC.

This chain's CDR3 is CASSLVRDQPQHF. The CDR3 DNA follows: TGTGCCAGCAGCTTAGTGCGTGATCAGCCCCAGCATTTT. The chain has TRBV7-2 and TRBJ1-5, with D unresolved. The CDR3 loop spans 13 amino acids. Between the trimmed V and J ends, which lost 1 base and 5 bases, there was a span of 6 bases. Germline V gene sequence: CDR1 SGHTA, CDR2 FQGNSA.

The chain recombines TRBV30 with TRBJ1-5; tentatively, D is TRBD1 (6 bases). Germline V CDR1 and CDR2: GTSNPN, SVGIG (reference sequence). CDR3 size: 13 residues. Trimming left V 2 bases short and J 4 bases short, with 9 bases between. The CDR3: CAWSPDRNQPQHF. In nucleotides, the CDR3 is TGTGCCTGGAGTCCCGACAGGAATCAGCCCCAGCATTTT.

The gene calls are TRBV5-4 and TRBJ2-7; perhaps TRBD1 as D (6 bases). This CDR3 is 14 amino acids long. V gave up 7 bases and J gave up 7 bases, with 21 bases separating them. The germline CDR1 and CDR2 sequences are SGHNT and YYREEE (reference sequence). The CDR3 DNA reads as TGTGCCAGCGGCCCGAATCCGACAGGATGGGAGCAGTACTTC. Its protein is CASGPNPTGWEQYF.

The rearrangement links TRBV27 to TRBJ1-5, with D perhaps matching TRBD1 (6 bases). This CDR3 spans 12 amino acids. Germline loops: CDR1 MNHEY, CDR2 SMNVEV (reference sequence). V lost 4 bases and J 10 bases, leaving 11 bases between the germline ends. CDR3 loop: CASSSVGGPQHF. Here the CDR3 DNA reads TGTGCCAGCAGTTCCGTAGGGGGACCCCAGCATTTT.